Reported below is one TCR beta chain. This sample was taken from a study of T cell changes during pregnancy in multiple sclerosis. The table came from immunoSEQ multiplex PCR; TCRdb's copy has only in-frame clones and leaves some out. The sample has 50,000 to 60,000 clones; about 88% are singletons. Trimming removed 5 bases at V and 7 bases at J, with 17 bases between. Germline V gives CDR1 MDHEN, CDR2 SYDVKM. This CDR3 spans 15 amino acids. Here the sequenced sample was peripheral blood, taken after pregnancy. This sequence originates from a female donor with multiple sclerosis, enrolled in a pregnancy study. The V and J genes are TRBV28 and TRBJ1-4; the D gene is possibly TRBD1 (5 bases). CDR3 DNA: TGTGCCAGCAGTACCCTGGGGGGGGTTGGTGAAAAACTGTTTTTT. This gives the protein CASSTLGGVGEKLFF.